Included here is one T cell receptor beta chain sequence, with context. This sample stems from a study of blood T cell repertoires in COVID-19. As for the study in general: Samples representing acute and convalescent COVID-19 were sourced from the United States, Italy and Spain. In each case, the material was cDNA or gDNA derived from T cells, B-cell-depleted T cells, or PBMCs.

Original processing methods: Estimated nucleated cell counts came from reference gene primer amplification. Only in-frame clones appear in the TCRdb table, and some are missing; sequencing was by immunoSEQ multiplex PCR. V and J calls and clone size come straight from that table; D and trimming were deduced from the DNA. The sample gives 250,000 or so clones, 86% of which show up once; about 8.6% is in the top ten. Sequences were obtained from peripheral blood. The clonotype was recovered from a man aged 40-50 years with active or convalescent COVID-19.

The CDR3 reads CASSTGQNTEAFF. The DNA for the CDR3 is TGTGCCAGCAGCACGGGACAGAACACTGAAGCTTTCTTT. J is TRBJ1-1 and V is TRBV9; the D gene is possibly TRBD1 (6 bases). There are 13 residues in the CDR3. Trimming left V 4 bases short and J 1 base short, with 8 bases between. Germline-derived CDR1 and CDR2 are SGDLS and YYNGEE. The entire variable domain, with the rest obtained from reference TRBV9 and TRBJ1-1, is as follows: DSGVTQTPKHLITATGQRVTLRCSPRSGDLSVYWYQQSLDQGLQFLIQYYNGEERAKGNILERFSAQQFPDLHSELNLSSLELGDSALYFCASSTGQNTEAFFGQGTRLTVV.